The next 2 T cell receptor beta chains were all read from a single sample in a study of CD8 T cells in ankylosing spondylitis. TCRdb passed the 5' RACE reads through MiXCR, listing each CDR3 protein once. This table has roughly 280,000 distinct CDR3 sequences, around 19% appearing once. The sequencing sample was made of blood, either unsorted or a sorted T cell fraction (not recorded which). The receptors derive from a male donor with ankylosing spondylitis or in good health (not recorded which).

The chain employs TRBV12-3 or TRBV12-4 and TRBJ1-5; D ambiguous. The CDR3 extends over 14 amino acids. V lost 5 bases to trimming and J lost 6 bases, with 14 bases between them. DNA of the CDR3: TGTGCCAGCAGTCCGGACGGAACGGGTCAGCCCCAGCATTTT. Translated, it gives CASSPDGTGQPQHF.

The chain uses TRBV3-1 and TRBJ2-1; possibly TRBD2 for D (5 bases). Germline assignment: CDR1 LGHDT and CDR2 YNNKEL (reference sequence). V lost 3 bases and J lost 0, with 15 bases in between. The CDR3 is 17 residues long. The CDR3 protein is CASSHLAEGFSYNEQFF. DNA of the CDR3: TGTGCCAGCAGCCACCTTGCTGAGGGTTTCTCCTACAATGAGCAGTTCTTC.